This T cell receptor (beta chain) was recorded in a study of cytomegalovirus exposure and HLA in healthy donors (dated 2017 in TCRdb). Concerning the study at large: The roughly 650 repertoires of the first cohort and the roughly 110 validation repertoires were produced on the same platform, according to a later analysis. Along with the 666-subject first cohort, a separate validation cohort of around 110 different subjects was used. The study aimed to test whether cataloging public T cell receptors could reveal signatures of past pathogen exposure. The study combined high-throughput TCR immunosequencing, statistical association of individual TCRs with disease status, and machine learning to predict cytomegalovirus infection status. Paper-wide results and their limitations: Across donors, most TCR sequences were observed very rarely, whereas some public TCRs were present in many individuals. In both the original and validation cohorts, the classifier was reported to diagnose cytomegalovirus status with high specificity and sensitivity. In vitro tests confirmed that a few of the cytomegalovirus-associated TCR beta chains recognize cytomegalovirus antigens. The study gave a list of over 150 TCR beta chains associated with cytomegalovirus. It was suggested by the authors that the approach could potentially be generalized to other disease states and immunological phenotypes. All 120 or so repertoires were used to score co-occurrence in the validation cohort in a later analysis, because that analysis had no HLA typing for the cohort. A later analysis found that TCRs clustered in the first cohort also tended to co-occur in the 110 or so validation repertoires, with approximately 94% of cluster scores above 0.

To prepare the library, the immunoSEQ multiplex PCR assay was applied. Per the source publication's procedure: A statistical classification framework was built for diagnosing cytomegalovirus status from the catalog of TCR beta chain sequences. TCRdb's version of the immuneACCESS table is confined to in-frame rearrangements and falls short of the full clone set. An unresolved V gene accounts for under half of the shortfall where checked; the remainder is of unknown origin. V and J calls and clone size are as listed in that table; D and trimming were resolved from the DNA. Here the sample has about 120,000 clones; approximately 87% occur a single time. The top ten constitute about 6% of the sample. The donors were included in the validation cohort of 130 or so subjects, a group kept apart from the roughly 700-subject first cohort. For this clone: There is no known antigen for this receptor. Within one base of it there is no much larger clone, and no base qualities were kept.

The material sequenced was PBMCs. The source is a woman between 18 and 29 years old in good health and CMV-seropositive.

CDR3 loop: CASSQLAGGLGGETQYF. The DNA sequence reads TGTGCCAGCAGCCAGCTAGCGGGAGGGTTGGGAGGAGAGACCCAGTACTTC. The rearranged chain carries TRBV4-2 and TRBJ2-5, and 12 junctional nucleotides match TRBD2. Measured from the cysteine to the phenylalanine, the CDR3 is 17 residues long. The sequence is cut down to CDR3 DNA, 51 bases in frame from base 1. Sequences LGHNA (CDR1) and YNFKEQ (CDR2) are obtained from the germline V gene. V is pruned by 3 bases and J by 4 bases, leaving 9 bases of the junction without a gene match.